This TCR beta chain originates from a study of blood T cell repertoires in COVID-19 (dated by TCRdb to between 2020 and 2021). Study-level background: The collaborator samples originated in the United States, Italy and Spain and spanned the acute and convalescent phases of COVID-19. The prospective study material was composed of cDNA or gDNA derived from T cells, B-cell-depleted T cells, or PBMCs. A freely available public database, intended as a resource for researchers studying the immune response to SARS-CoV-2, is where the repertoires were released. The samples were drawn from two sources: the first 160 participants of the ongoing ImmuneRACE study, and 1,254 subjects contributed by 6 global collaborators. Sample metadata almost always included a de-identified subject ID, COVID-19 status, age in years and sex. HLA class I and class II types, where available, came from metadata supplied by the sample provider rather than from assay-based typing. The dataset comprised deeply sampled blood TCRbeta repertoires from subjects exposed to, actively infected with, or recovered from COVID-19.

One collaborating source in Seattle enrolled patients while the patients were actively infected and followed the patients over time throughout the course of disease. The collaborating institutions used their own protocols to collect whole blood in K2EDTA tubes. Collaborator samples were shipped for TCRbeta analysis as frozen whole blood, isolated PBMCs, or DNA extracted from either sample type. From the germline V gene, CDR1 is SGHAT and CDR2 is FQNNGV. A distance of 7 bases separates the germline ends of V and J, which lose 6 bases and 2 bases respectively. CDR3 length: 12 amino acids, cysteine to phenylalanine. Of all the DNA, just the CDR3 is kept, 36 bases in frame from base 1. TCRbeta CDR3 regions were amplified from genomic DNA using the immunoSEQ Assay, a bias-controlled multiplex PCR. Processing in the source paper ran as follows. Within the assay, amplification of reference gene primers was used to estimate how many nucleated cells each sample contained. To quantify the absolute abundance of each unique TCRbeta CDR3 rearrangement, sequence reads were collapsed and filtered. Productive Simpson clonality was computed per sample as the square root of Simpson's diversity index over productive rearrangements. Sourced from immuneACCESS, this table was stored by TCRdb with only in-frame sequences that have V and J called. A share of the clones is absent; for the studies checked, an unresolved V gene accounts for under half, and the remainder has no known explanation. V, J and clone size were drawn from that table, and D and trimming were deduced from the DNA. The sample data list about 270,000 clones, and about nine tenths of these were observed just once. About an eighth of the sample is held by the ten biggest clonotypes.

As to this clone: Its antigen is not yet known. No much larger clone exists at a distance of one base, and base qualities are not known.

Study-wide conclusions, independent of this receptor: The amount of clinical and demographic metadata varied by source and participant and was provided uncurated.

This sequence originates from a woman aged 25-40 years with COVID-19, enrolled during active disease. The sample comprised peripheral blood. The chain couples TRBV11-2 to TRBJ1-1, with an unclear D gene assignment. The nucleotide sequence reads TGTGCCAGCAGTCGGAGAAACACTGAAGCTTTCTTT. Translated, it reads CASSRRNTEAFF.